In this sample, the clone carrying this T cell receptor beta chain turned up many times. The target antigen is unknown. TCR beta CDR3 regions were amplified from RNA. First-round RT-PCR with HTBI primers amplified the TCR CDR3 region. TCRdb re-analysed the multiplex PCR reads in MiXCR, keeping a single row per CDR3 protein. Found here are some 510,000 distinct CDR3 sequences, under 25% of them singletons; the top ten hold more than 20%. The sample comes from a study of T cells in Graves' hyperthyroidism and ophthalmopathy. Study-wide findings and caveats: Clonotypes that were expanded in thyroid above 0.001 mostly appeared in blood too.

The CDR3 spans 14 residues. After removal of 0 bases from V and 4 bases from J, the junction contained 5 bases not matched to a gene. Germline V gene data show CDR1 as SQVTM and CDR2 as ANQGSEA. This receptor was obtained from a man aged 18-30 years with Graves' hyperthyroidism. Sequencing used blood. V gene TRBV29-1 combines with J gene TRBJ1-2; 7 bases are shared with TRBD1. The CDR3 sequence is CSVEDVRTGYGYTF. The CDR3 bases are TGCAGCGTTGAAGACGTGAGGACAGGCTATGGCTACACCTTC.